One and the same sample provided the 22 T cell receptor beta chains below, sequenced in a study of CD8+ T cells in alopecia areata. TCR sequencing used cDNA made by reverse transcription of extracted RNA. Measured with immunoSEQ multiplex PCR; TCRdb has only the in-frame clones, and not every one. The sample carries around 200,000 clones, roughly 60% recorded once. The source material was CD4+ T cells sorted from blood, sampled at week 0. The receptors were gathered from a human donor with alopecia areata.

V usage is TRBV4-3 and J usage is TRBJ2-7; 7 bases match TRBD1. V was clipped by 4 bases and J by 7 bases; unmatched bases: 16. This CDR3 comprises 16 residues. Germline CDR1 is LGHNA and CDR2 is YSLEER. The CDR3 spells CASSRTSSGTVGEQYF. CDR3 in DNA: TGCGCCAGCAGCCGAACCTCCTCCGGGACAGTCGGAGAGCAGTACTTC.

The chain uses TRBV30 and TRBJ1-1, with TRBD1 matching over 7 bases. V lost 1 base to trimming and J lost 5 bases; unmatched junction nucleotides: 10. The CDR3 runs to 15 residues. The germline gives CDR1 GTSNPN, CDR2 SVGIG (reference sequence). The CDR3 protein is CAWSETGTVGTEAFF. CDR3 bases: TGTGCCTGGAGTGAGACTGGGACAGTCGGGACTGAAGCTTTCTTT. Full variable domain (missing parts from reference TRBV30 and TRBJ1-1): SQTIHQWPATLVQPVGSPLSLECTVEGTSNPNLYWYRQAAGRGLQLLFYSVGIGQISSEVPQNLSASRPQDRQFILSSKKLLLSDSGFYLCAWSETGTVGTEAFFGQGTRLTVV.

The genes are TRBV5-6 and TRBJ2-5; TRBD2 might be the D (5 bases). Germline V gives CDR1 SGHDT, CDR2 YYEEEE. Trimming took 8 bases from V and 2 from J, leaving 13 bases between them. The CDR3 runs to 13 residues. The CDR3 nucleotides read TGTGCCAGTTTTTTTCGGGGTCAAGAGACCCAGTACTTC. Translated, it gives CASFFRGQETQYF.

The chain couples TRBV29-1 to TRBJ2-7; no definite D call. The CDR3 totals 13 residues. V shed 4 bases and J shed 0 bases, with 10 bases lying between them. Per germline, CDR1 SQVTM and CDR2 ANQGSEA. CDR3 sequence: CSVAGRTSYEQYF. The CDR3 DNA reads TGCAGCGTTGCCGGACGGACCTCCTACGAGCAGTACTTC.

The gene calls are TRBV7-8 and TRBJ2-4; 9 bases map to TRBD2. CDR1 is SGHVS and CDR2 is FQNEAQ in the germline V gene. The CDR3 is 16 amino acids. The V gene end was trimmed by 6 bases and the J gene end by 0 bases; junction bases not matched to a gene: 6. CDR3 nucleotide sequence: TGTGCCAGCAGTAGACTAGCGGATCTAGCCAAAAACATTCAGTACTTC. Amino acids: CASSRLADLAKNIQYF.

The CDR3 sequence: CASSLTLWTGNIYEQYF. CDR3 in DNA: TGTGCCAGCAGCTTAACACTTTGGACAGGGAATATCTACGAGCAGTACTTC. The chain has TRBV5-6 and TRBJ2-7; 8 bases fit TRBD1. This CDR3 comprises 17 residues. V trimming: 2 bases; J trimming: 3 bases; junction bases outside the gene matches: 13. From germline, CDR1 is SGHDT and CDR2 YYEEEE.

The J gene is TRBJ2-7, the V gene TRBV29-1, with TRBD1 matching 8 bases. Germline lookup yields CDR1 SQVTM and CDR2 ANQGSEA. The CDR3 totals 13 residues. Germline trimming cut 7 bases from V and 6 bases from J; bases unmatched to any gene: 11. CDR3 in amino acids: CSARPGQVGEQYF. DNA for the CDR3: TGCAGCGCCAGACCGGGACAGGTGGGCGAGCAGTACTTC.

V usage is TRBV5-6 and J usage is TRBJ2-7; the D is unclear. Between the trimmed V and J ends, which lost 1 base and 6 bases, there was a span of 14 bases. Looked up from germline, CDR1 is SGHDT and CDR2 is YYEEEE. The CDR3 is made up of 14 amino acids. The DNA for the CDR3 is TGTGCCAGCAGCTTGTCCCCGCCTCAGTCCGAGCAGTACTTC. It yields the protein CASSLSPPQSEQYF.

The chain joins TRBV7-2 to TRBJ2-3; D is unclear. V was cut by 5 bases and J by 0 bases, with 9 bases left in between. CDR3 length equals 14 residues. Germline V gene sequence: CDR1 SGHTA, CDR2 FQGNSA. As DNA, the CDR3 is TGTGCCAGCAGCCGTCTTTCTAGCACAGATACGCAGTATTTT. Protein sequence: CASSRLSSTDTQYF.

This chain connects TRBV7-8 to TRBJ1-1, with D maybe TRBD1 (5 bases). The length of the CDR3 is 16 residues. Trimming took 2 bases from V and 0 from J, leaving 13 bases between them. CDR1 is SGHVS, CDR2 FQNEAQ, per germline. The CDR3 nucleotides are TGTGCCAGCAGCTTAAAGGGCGTGGGGGTGAACACTGAAGCTTTCTTT. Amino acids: CASSLKGVGVNTEAFF.

The CDR3 nucleotides are TGCGCCAGCAGCCAGGGAAGGAACACTGAAGCTTTCTTT. Its protein product is CASSQGRNTEAFF. The chain recombines TRBV5-1 with TRBJ1-1; tentatively, D is TRBD1 (5 bases). Per the germline V gene, CDR1 is SGHRS and CDR2 is YFSETQ. The CDR3 has 13 residues. Trimming left V 4 bases short and J 1 base short, with 8 bases between.

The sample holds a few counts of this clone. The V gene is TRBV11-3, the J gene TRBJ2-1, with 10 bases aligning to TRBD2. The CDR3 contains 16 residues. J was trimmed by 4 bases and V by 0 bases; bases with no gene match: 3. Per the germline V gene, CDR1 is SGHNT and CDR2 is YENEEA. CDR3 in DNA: TGTGCCAGCAGCTTAGAAGGGACTAGCGAATACAATGAGCAGTTCTTC. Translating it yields CASSLEGTSEYNEQFF.

Here the CDR3 reads CASSMGQGSNYGYTF. CDR3 coding DNA: TGTGCCAGTAGTATGGGACAGGGATCCAACTATGGCTACACCTTC. The rearrangement uses TRBV19 and TRBJ1-2, with TRBD1 matching over 9 bases. CDR1 is LNHDA, CDR2 SQIVND, per germline (reference sequence). The CDR3 covers 15 residues. Trimming removed 3 bases from V and 2 bases from J; junction bases left unmatched: 4.

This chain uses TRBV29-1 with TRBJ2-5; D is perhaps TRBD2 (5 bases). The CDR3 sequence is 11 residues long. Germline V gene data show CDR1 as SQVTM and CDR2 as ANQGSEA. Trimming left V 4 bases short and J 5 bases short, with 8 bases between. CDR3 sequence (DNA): TGCAGCGTTGTCCAGCGGGAGACCCAGTACTTC. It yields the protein CSVVQRETQYF.

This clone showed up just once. CDR3 protein: CASSLQKSNTGELFF. The CDR3 DNA is TGTGCCAGCAGCCTGCAGAAATCGAACACCGGGGAGCTGTTTTTT. The chain is built from TRBV7-9 and TRBJ2-2; D is unclear. The CDR3 sequence is 15 residues long. Trimming took 5 bases from V and 0 from J, leaving 10 bases between them. Germline V gene sequence: CDR1 SEHNR, CDR2 FQNEAQ (reference sequence). The variable domain in full, with the rest retrieved from reference TRBV7-9 and TRBJ2-2, is DTGVSQNPRHKITKRGQNVTFRCDPISEHNRLYWYRQTLGQGPEFLTYFQNEAQLEKSRLLSDRFSAERPKGSFSTLEIQRTEQGDSAMYLCASSLQKSNTGELFFGEGSRLTVL.

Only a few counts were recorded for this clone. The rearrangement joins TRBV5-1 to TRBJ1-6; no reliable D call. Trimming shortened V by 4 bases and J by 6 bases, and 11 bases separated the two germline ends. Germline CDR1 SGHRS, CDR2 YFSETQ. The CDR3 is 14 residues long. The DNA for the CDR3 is TGCGCCAGCAGCCGGGAGTTGGGTAATTCACCCCTCCACTTT. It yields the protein CASSRELGNSPLHF. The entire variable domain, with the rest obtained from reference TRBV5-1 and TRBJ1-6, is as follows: KAGVTQTPRYLIKTRGQQVTLSCSPISGHRSVSWYQQTPGQGLQFLFEYFSETQRNKGNFPGRFSGRQFSNSRSEMNVSTLELGDSALYLCASSRELGNSPLHFGNGTRLTVT.

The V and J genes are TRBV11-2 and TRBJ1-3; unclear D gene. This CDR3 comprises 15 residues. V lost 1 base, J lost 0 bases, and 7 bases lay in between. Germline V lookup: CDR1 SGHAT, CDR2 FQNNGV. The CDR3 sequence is CASSLGVSSGNTIYF. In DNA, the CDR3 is TGTGCCAGCAGCTTAGGGGTGAGCTCTGGAAACACCATATATTTT.

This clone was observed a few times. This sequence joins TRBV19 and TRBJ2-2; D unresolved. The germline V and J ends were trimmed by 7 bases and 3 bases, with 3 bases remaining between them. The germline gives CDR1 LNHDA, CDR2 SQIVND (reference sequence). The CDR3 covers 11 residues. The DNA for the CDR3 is TGTGCCAGTACCGACACCGGGGAGCTGTTTTTT. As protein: CASTDTGELFF.

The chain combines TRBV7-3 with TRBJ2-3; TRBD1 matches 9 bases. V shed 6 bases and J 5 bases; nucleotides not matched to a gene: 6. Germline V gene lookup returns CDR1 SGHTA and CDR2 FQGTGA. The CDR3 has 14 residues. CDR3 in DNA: TGTGCCAGCAGTTTGGGACAGGGAAGAGATACGCAGTATTTT. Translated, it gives CASSLGQGRDTQYF.

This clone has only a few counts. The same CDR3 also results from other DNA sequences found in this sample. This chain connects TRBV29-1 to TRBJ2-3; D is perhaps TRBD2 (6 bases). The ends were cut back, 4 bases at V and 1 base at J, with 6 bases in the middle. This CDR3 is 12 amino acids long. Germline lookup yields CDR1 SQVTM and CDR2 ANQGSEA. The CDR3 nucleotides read TGCAGCGTTGTAGCGGGCACAGATACGCAGTATTTT. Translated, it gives CSVVAGTDTQYF.

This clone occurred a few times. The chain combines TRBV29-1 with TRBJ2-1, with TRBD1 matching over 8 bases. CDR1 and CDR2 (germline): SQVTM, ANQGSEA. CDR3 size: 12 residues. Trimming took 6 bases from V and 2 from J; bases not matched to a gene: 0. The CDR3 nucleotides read TGCAGCGTACAGGGGGCCTACAATGAGCAGTTCTTC. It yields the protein CSVQGAYNEQFF.

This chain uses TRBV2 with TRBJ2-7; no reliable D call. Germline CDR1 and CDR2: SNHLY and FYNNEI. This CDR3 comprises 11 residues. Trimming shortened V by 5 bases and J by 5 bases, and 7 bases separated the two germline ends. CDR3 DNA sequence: TGTGCCAGCAGTTACTTCGACGAGCAGTACTTC. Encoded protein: CASSYFDEQYF.